One sample yielded the 27 T cell receptor beta chains listed below, sequenced in a study of T-cell memory formation after mild COVID-19. TCRdb redid the calling of the 5' RACE reads with MiXCR, one entry per CDR3 protein. This sample has about 470,000 distinct CDR3 sequences, with around a quarter found just once. The sample was PBMCs or a T cell subset sorted from them (not recorded which). These receptors originate from an adult woman who had mild COVID-19 (a few samples of this study predate the infection). Cell type and time point are not known.

This clonotype came up many times. The chain is built from TRBV6-6 and TRBJ2-5, with 8 bases aligning to TRBD2. There are 14 residues in the CDR3. The germline V gene encodes CDR1 MNHNY and CDR2 SVGAGI (reference sequence). Trimming cost V 5 bases and J 3 bases; bases outside gene matches: 5. In DNA, the CDR3 is TGTGCCAGCAGTCCCGGCGGGGGGAAAGAGACCCAGTACTTC. This encodes CASSPGGGKETQYF.

The V gene is TRBV4-1, the J gene TRBJ2-7, with D tentatively TRBD1 (6 bases). V lost 5 bases and J lost 5, with 16 bases in between. CDR1 and CDR2 from the germline V gene are MGHRA and YSYEKL. This CDR3 comprises 14 residues. The CDR3 bases are TGCGCCAGCAGCGCCTCTCAGGGGACCCACGAGCAGTACTTC. Translation gives CASSASQGTHEQYF.

The V and J genes are TRBV29-1 and TRBJ1-1, with 8 bases fitting TRBD1. The germline V gene encodes CDR1 SQVTM and CDR2 ANQGSEA. The CDR3 loop spans 12 amino acids. The trim removed 0 bases at V and 7 bases at J, leaving 1 base unmatched. CDR3 bases: TGCAGCGTTGAAGAGGACAGGGATGAAGCTTTCTTT. It yields the protein CSVEEDRDEAFF.

This clonotype was counted between two and nine times. The chain carries TRBV7-3 and TRBJ1-2; 7 nucleotides align to TRBD1. This CDR3 is built from 13 residues. CDR1 and CDR2 from the germline V gene are SGHTA and FQGTGA. The ends lost 1 base at V and 6 bases at J; junction bases unmatched: 2. The CDR3, as DNA: TGTGCCAGCAGCTTAAAGGGGGCGGATGGCTACACCTTC. Its protein is CASSLKGADGYTF.

This clonotype was seen more than once but under ten times. V is TRBV12-3 or TRBV12-4 and J is TRBJ1-5; D is possibly TRBD1 (5 bases). Trimming stripped 2 bases from V and 0 bases from J, with 14 bases between. The CDR3 covers 17 residues. This chain's CDR3 is CASSLYGGRDSNQPQHF. CDR3 coding DNA: TGTGCCAGCAGTTTATACGGAGGCAGGGATAGCAATCAGCCCCAGCATTTT.

The gene calls are TRBV7-6 and TRBJ2-7; D remains unclear. The CDR3 contains 16 residues. CDR1 is SGHVS and CDR2 is FNYEAQ in the germline V gene. The ends were cut back, 4 bases at V and 3 bases at J, with 19 bases in the middle. This chain's CDR3 is CASSSLSAGPDYEQYF. The CDR3 DNA follows: TGTGCCAGCAGCTCACTGTCGGCAGGCCCCGACTACGAGCAGTACTTC. The whole variable domain, filled in from reference TRBV7-6 and TRBJ2-7, reads GAGVSQSPRYKVTKRGQDVALRCDPISGHVSLYWYRQALGQGPEFLTYFNYEAQQDKSGLPNDRFSAERPEGSISTLTIQRTEQRDSAMYRCASSSLSAGPDYEQYFGPGTRLTVT.

This chain uses TRBV13 with TRBJ2-3; 10 nucleotides align to TRBD2. The V gene end was trimmed by 3 bases and the J gene end by 5 bases; junction bases not matched to a gene: 5. The CDR3 totals 15 residues. In germline, CDR1 is PRHDT, CDR2 FYEKMQ (reference sequence). The CDR3 sequence: CASSFSSGSGDTQYF. Written as DNA, the CDR3 is TGTGCCAGCAGCTTCTCTAGCGGGAGTGGAGATACGCAGTATTTT.

The table lists this clonotype with a few counts. The chain combines TRBV5-1 with TRBJ1-6, with D unresolved. This CDR3 region has 15 residues. Trimming cost V 0 bases and J 9 bases, with 13 bases left between them. CDR1 and CDR2 from the germline V gene are SGHRS and YFSETQ. The CDR3, as DNA: TGCGCCAGCAGCTTGGAAACTCCTAGCCTTTCACCCCTCCACTTT. Protein product: CASSLETPSLSPLHF.

There are a few counts of this clonotype. CDR3 bases: TGTGCCAGCAGGCCTACAGGGGGAGCTTCACCCCTCCACTTT. The encoded protein is CASRPTGGASPLHF. V usage is TRBV2 and J usage is TRBJ1-6, with 8 nucleotides matching TRBD1. Losses at the gene ends were 6 bases for V and 9 bases for J; bases not matched to a gene: 7. The CDR3 runs to 14 residues. The V gene's germline CDR1 is SNHLY and CDR2 FYNNEI.

The chain joins TRBV7-2 to TRBJ1-2, with 7 bases lining up with TRBD1. Looked up from germline, CDR1 is SGHTA and CDR2 is FQGNSA. There are 14 residues in the CDR3. V dropped 5 bases and J dropped 5; count of bases not matched to a gene: 8. As DNA, the CDR3 is TGTGCCAGCAGCCTCGGGACAGCATCGTATGGCTACACCTTC. Its translation is CASSLGTASYGYTF.

The rearrangement uses TRBV12-3 or TRBV12-4 and TRBJ2-2; TRBD1 agrees at 7 bases. Trimming removed 4 bases from V and 4 bases from J; junction bases left unmatched: 15. CDR3 length equals 18 residues. CDR3 coding DNA: TGTGCCAGCAGTTCTCCATTCAGGGACAGAGCCGCCACCGGGGAGCTGTTTTTT. It yields the protein CASSSPFRDRAATGELFF.

This clonotype was counted between two and nine times. The chain recombines TRBV7-2 with TRBJ2-2; TRBD2 aligns across 12 bases. The CDR3 is 19 residues long. CDR1 is SGHTA and CDR2 is FQGNSA in the germline V gene. After removal of 1 base from V and 0 bases from J, the junction contained 6 bases not matched to a gene. The DNA of the CDR3 is TGTGCCAGCAGCTTAGGGTGGACTAGCGGGGATTCGAACACCGGGGAGCTGTTTTTT. Residues: CASSLGWTSGDSNTGELFF.

The chain carries TRBV6-4 and TRBJ2-1; TRBD2 matches at 10 bases. V trimming: 0 bases; J trimming: 3 bases; junction bases outside the gene matches: 5. Germline V gene data show CDR1 as MRHNA and CDR2 as SNTAGT. This CDR3 has 17 residues. Here the CDR3 DNA reads TGTGCCAGCAGTGACTCGGGGAGCGGGGGGGGCTACAATGAGCAGTTCTTC. This encodes CASSDSGSGGGYNEQFF.

This clonotype was seen a handful of times. This chain joins TRBV7-9 and TRBJ2-3; 8 nucleotides match TRBD2. Germline V gene sequence: CDR1 SEHNR, CDR2 FQNEAQ (reference sequence). The V gene end was trimmed by 1 base and the J gene end by 10 bases; junction bases not matched to a gene: 7. The CDR3 is made up of 14 amino acids. CDR3 DNA: TGTGCCAGCAGCTTAGGGGCTGCTAGCGGGCCGCAGTATTTT. Its protein is CASSLGAASGPQYF.

This clonotype was picked up a small number of times. The J gene is TRBJ2-3, the V gene TRBV7-9, with 7 positions matching TRBD2. V lost 3 bases and J lost 1; bases outside the gene matches: 4. Germline CDR1 and CDR2: SEHNR and FQNEAQ (reference sequence). The CDR3 runs 15 residues. CDR3 residues: CASSFTSAGTDTQYF. In nucleotides, the CDR3 is TGTGCCAGCAGCTTCACTAGCGCGGGCACAGATACGCAGTATTTT.

This chain joins TRBV25-1 and TRBJ2-1; possible D gene TRBD1, 6 bases. The CDR3 has 18 amino acids. V lost 3 bases and J lost 2, with 20 bases in between. CDR1 and CDR2 from the germline V gene are MGHDK and SYGVNS. The CDR3 region has the DNA TGTGCCAGCAGTGATCCTCTCGCTTTACAGGGCCCCTACAATGAGCAGTTCTTC. It encodes CASSDPLALQGPYNEQFF.

This sequence joins TRBV6-6 and TRBJ2-3, with 8 positions matching TRBD2. Germline CDR1 MNHNY, CDR2 SVGAGI (reference sequence). The CDR3 runs to 16 residues. V was pared by 4 bases and J by 3 bases, with 9 bases of the junction left unmatched. The CDR3 loop reads CASSSPFREGTDTQYF. The CDR3, as DNA: TGTGCCAGCAGTTCCCCCTTCCGGGAGGGTACAGATACGCAGTATTTT.

This clonotype was observed a handful of times. The V gene is TRBV6-6, the J gene TRBJ1-1; 7 bases are a match to TRBD1. V lost 0 bases and J lost 5; bases outside the gene matches: 6. Germline V gives CDR1 MNHNY, CDR2 SVGAGI (reference sequence). There are 15 residues in the CDR3. CDR3: CASSYSFQGGTEAFF. CDR3 bases: TGTGCCAGCAGTTACTCGTTTCAGGGGGGGACTGAAGCTTTCTTT.

This chain links TRBV24-1 with TRBJ1-5; D ambiguous. V was cut by 0 bases and J by 6 bases, with 11 bases left in between. The length of the CDR3 is 15 residues. From germline, CDR1 is KGHDR and CDR2 SFDVKD. The CDR3 region has the DNA TGTGCCACCAGTGATTTGTCTGAGGGTGGTCAGCCCCAGCATTTT. It translates to CATSDLSEGGQPQHF.

The chain combines TRBV30 with TRBJ2-7; possible D gene TRBD1, 5 bases. Per germline, CDR1 GTSNPN and CDR2 SVGIG (reference sequence). V was clipped by 5 bases and J by 4 bases, with 18 bases between them. The CDR3 has 14 amino acids. CDR3 DNA sequence: TGTGCCTGGGCGAAAAAATTACAGGTTTACGAGCAGTACTTC. Translating gives CAWAKKLQVYEQYF.

The chain carries TRBV15 and TRBJ2-7; a possible D gene is TRBD1 (7 bases). CDR1 is LNHNV, CDR2 YYDKDF, per germline (reference sequence). The CDR3 runs to 13 residues. Trimming stripped 9 bases from V and 5 bases from J, with 17 bases between. DNA of the CDR3: TGTGCCACTAAACGACAGGGAGGCCACGAGCAGTACTTC. This translates into CATKRQGGHEQYF.

This clonotype was observed a handful of times. The chain has TRBV12-3 or TRBV12-4 and TRBJ2-5, with 9 bases aligning to TRBD2. The CDR3 length is 15 residues. The ends lost 8 bases at V and 0 bases at J; junction bases unmatched: 7. CDR3 in DNA: TGTGCCAGCCGGCTAAGCGGGGGGTACCAAGAGACCCAGTACTTC. Translation: CASRLSGGYQETQYF.

The table lists this clonotype with a few counts. V usage is TRBV18 and J usage is TRBJ2-1, with TRBD1 identical over 9 bases. CDR1 is KGHSH and CDR2 is LQKENI in the germline V gene. This CDR3 region has 17 residues. J was trimmed by 7 bases and V by 2 bases; bases with no gene match: 12. In DNA, the CDR3 is TGTGCCAGCTCACCAGAGTCCCCCGGGACAGGGAGAAATGAGCAGTTCTTC. Residues: CASSPESPGTGRNEQFF.

The rearrangement uses TRBV6-5 and TRBJ2-7; the D gene is possibly TRBD2 (6 bases). In germline, CDR1 is MNHEY, CDR2 SVGAGI. Between the trimmed V and J ends, which lost 0 bases and 2 bases, there was a span of 14 bases. CDR3 size: 16 residues. The CDR3 DNA is TGTGCCAGCAGTTACTCGAAGGCTAGCGTCACCTACGAGCAGTACTTC. Translating it yields CASSYSKASVTYEQYF.

This clonotype was seen a handful of times. V is TRBV2 and J is TRBJ2-7, with D perhaps TRBD1 (5 bases). V was trimmed by 5 bases and J by 2 bases, leaving 13 bases between them. The CDR3 has 14 amino acids. Germline CDR1 and CDR2: SNHLY and FYNNEI. For the CDR3, the DNA is TGTGCCAGCAGTTCCTACAGGTTTGCCTACGAGCAGTACTTC. Its translation is CASSSYRFAYEQYF. The variable domain in full, completed from reference TRBV2 and TRBJ2-7, reads EPEVTQTPSHQVTQMGQEVILRCVPISNHLYFYWYRQILGQKVEFLVSFYNNEISEKSEIFDDQFSVERPDGSNFTLKIRSTKLEDSAMYFCASSSYRFAYEQYFGPGTRLTVT.

The chain has TRBV5-1 and TRBJ2-7; tentatively, D is TRBD1 or TRBD2 (5 bases each). The CDR3 sequence is 16 residues long. CDR1 and CDR2 (germline): SGHRS, YFSETQ. Trimming stripped 4 bases from V and 4 bases from J, with 21 bases between. The CDR3 DNA is TGCGCCAGCAGCCCGGCGGCCGGGACCCCCCTTTACGAGCAGTACTTC. It is translated as CASSPAAGTPLYEQYF.

This clonotype was seen a few times. V usage is TRBV21-1 and J usage is TRBJ2-1; whether TRBD2, the table's D call, matches the DNA was not checked. TRBV21-1 is a listed pseudogene. CDR3 length: 19 residues. The CDR3 sequence is CASSKLSSGRESSYNEQFF. CDR3 bases: TGTGCCAGCAGCAAACTGTCCAGCGGGAGGGAAAGCTCCTACAATGAGCAGTTCTTC.